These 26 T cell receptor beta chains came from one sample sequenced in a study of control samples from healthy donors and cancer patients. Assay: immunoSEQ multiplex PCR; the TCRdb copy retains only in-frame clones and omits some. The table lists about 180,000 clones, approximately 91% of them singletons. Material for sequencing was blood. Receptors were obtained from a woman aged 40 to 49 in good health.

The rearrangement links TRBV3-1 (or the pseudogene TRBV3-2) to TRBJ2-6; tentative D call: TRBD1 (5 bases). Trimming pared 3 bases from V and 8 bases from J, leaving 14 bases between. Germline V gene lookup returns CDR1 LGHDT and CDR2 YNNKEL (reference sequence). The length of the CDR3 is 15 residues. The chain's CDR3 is CASSHRDLWTNVLTF. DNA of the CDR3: TGTGCCAGCAGCCACAGGGATCTTTGGACCAACGTCCTGACTTTC.

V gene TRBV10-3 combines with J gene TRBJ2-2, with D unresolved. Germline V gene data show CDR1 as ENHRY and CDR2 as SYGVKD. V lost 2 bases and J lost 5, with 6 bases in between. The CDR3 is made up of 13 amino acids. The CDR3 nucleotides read TGTGCCATCAGTGAGGCAACTACCGGGGAGCTGTTTTTT. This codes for CAISEATTGELFF.

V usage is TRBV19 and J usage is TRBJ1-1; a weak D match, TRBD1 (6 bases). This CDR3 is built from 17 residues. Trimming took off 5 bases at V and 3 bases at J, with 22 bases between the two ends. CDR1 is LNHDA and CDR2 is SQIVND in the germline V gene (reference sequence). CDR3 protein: CASSPNPGAPGHTEAFF. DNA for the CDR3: TGTGCCAGTAGTCCTAACCCAGGGGCCCCTGGGCACACTGAAGCTTTCTTT.

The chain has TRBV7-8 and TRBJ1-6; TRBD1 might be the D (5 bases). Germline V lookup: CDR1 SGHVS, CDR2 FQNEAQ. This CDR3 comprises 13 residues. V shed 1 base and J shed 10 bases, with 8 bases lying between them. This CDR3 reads CASSLGGDSPLHF. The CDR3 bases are TGTGCCAGCAGCTTAGGGGGGGACTCACCCCTCCACTTT.

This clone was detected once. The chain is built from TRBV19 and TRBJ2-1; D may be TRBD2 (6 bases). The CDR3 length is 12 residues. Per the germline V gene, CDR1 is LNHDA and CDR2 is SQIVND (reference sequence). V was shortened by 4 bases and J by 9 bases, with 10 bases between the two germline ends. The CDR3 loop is CASSTGVSEQFF. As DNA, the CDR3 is TGTGCCAGTAGTACGGGGGTGAGTGAGCAGTTCTTC.

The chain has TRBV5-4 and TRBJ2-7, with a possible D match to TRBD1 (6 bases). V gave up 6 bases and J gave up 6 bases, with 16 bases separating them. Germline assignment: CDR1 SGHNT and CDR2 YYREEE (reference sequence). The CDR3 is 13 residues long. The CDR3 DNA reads TGTGCCAGCATGCAATATCAGGGGCCCGAGCAGTACTTC. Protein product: CASMQYQGPEQYF.

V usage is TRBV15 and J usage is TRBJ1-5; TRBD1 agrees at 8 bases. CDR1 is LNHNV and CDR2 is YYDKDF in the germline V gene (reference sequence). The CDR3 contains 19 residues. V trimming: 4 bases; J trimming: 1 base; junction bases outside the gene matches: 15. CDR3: CATSTTESVGQGSNQPQHF. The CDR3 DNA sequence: TGTGCCACCAGCACCACCGAAAGTGTTGGACAGGGCAGCAATCAGCCCCAGCATTTT.

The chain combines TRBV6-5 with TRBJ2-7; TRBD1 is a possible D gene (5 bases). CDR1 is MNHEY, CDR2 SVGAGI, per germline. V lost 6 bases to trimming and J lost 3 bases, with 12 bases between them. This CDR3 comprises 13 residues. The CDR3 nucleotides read TGTGCCAGCAGCCACAAGCAGGGCTACGAGCAGTACTTC. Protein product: CASSHKQGYEQYF.

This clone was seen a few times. The CDR3 reads CASSSSGTGELFF. Written as DNA, the CDR3 is TGTGCCAGCAGTAGCTCAGGCACCGGGGAGCTGTTTTTT. V usage is TRBV2 and J usage is TRBJ2-2; D is ambiguous. The CDR3 runs to 13 residues. The V gene lost 5 bases and the J gene lost 4 bases, with 8 bases spanning the gap. In germline, CDR1 is SNHLY, CDR2 FYNNEI.

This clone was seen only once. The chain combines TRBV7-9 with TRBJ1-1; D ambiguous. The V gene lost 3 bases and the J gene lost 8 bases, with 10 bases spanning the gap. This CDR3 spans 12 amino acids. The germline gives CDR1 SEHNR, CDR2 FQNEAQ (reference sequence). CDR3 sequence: CASSFTVAEAFF. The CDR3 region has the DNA TGTGCCAGCAGCTTCACAGTAGCCGAAGCTTTCTTT. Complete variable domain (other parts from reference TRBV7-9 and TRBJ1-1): DTGVSQNPRHKITKRGQNVTFRCDPISEHNRLYWYRQTLGQGPEFLTYFQNEAQLEKSRLLSDRFSAERPKGSFSTLEIQRTEQGDSAMYLCASSFTVAEAFFGQGTRLTVV.

The CDR3, as DNA: TGTGCCAGCAGTTACGTATACGAGCAGTACTTC. Translating gives CASSYVYEQYF. V and J are TRBV6-6 and TRBJ2-7; D not resolved. Trimming pared 2 bases from V and 4 bases from J, leaving 3 bases between. CDR1 and CDR2 (germline): MNHNY, SVGAGI (reference sequence). This CDR3 has 11 residues.

The CDR3 bases are TGCGCCAGCAGCTTCGGGCAAAAACTGTTTTTT. Its translation is CASSFGQKLFF. The rearrangement joins TRBV5-1 to TRBJ1-4; D unclear. Looked up from germline, CDR1 is SGHRS and CDR2 is YFSETQ. The CDR3 consists of 11 residues. V lost 2 bases, J lost 9 bases, and 5 bases lay in between.

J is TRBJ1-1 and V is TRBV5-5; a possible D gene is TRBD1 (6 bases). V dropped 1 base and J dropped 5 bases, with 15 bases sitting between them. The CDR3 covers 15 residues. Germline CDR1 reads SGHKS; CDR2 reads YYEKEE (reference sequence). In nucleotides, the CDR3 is TGTGCCAGCAGCTTGTGGCGGGGGGCGCCGACTGAAGCTTTCTTT. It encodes CASSLWRGAPTEAFF. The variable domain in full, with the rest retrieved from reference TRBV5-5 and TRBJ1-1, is DAGVTQSPTHLIKTRGQQVTLRCSPISGHKSVSWYQQVLGQGPQFIFQYYEKEERGRGNFPDRFSARQFPNYSSELNVNALLLGDSALYLCASSLWRGAPTEAFFGQGTRLTVV.

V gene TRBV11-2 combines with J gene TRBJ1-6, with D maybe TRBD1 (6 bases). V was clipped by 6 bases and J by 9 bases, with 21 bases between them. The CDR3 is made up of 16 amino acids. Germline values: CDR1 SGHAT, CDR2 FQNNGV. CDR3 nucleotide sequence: TGTGCCAGCAGGGGGATCGCGACAGGCGCTCGTTCACCCCTCCACTTT. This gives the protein CASRGIATGARSPLHF.

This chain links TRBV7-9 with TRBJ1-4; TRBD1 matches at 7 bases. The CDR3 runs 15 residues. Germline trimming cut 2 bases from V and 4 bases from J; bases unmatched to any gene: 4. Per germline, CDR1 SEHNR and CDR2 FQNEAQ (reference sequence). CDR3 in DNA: TGTGCCAGCAGCTTAAATACAGGGGTTAATGAAAAACTGTTTTTT. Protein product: CASSLNTGVNEKLFF. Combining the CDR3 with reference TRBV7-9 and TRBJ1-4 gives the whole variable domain DTGVSQNPRHKITKRGQNVTFRCDPISEHNRLYWYRQTLGQGPEFLTYFQNEAQLEKSRLLSDRFSAERPKGSFSTLEIQRTEQGDSAMYLCASSLNTGVNEKLFFGSGTQLSVL.

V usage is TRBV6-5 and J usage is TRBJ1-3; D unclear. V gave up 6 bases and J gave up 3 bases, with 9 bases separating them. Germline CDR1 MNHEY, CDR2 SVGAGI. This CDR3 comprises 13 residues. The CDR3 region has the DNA TGTGCCAGCAGCCACGGTGATGGAAACACCATATATTTT. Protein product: CASSHGDGNTIYF.

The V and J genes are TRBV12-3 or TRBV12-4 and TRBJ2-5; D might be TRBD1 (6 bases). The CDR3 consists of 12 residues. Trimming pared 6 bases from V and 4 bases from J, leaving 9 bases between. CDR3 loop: CASSPQGETQYF. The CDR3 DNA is TGTGCCAGCAGCCCACAGGGAGAGACCCAGTACTTC.

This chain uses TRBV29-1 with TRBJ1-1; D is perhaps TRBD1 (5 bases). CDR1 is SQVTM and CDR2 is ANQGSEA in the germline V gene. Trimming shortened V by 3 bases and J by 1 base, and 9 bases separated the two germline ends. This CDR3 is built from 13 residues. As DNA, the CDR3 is TGCAGCGTTGACGAAGGACAGAACACTGAAGCTTTCTTT. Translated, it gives CSVDEGQNTEAFF. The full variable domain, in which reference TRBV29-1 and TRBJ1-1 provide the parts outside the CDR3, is SAVISQKPSRDICQRGTSLTIQCQVDSQVTMMFWYRQQPGQSLTLIATANQGSEATYESGFVIDKFPISRPNLTFSTLTVSNMSPEDSSIYLCSVDEGQNTEAFFGQGTRLTVV.

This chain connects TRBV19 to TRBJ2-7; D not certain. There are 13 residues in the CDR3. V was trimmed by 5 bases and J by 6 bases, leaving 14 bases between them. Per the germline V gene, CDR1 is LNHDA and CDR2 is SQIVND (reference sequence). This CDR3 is CASSFRGDGEQYF. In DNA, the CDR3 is TGTGCCAGTAGTTTCCGTGGAGATGGCGAGCAGTACTTC.

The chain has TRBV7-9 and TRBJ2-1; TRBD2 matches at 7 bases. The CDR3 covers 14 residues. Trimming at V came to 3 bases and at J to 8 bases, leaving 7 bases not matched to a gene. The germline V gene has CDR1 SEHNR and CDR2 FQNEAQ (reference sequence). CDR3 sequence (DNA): TGTGCCAGCAGCTTGGGCGGGGGTTGGGATGAGCAGTTCTTC. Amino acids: CASSLGGGWDEQFF.

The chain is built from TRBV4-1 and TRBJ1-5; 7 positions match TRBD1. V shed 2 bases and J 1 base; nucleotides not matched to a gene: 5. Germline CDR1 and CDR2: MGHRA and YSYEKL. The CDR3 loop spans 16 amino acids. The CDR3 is CASSQLPGQSNQPQHF. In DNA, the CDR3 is TGCGCCAGCAGCCAACTACCGGGACAGAGCAATCAGCCCCAGCATTTT.

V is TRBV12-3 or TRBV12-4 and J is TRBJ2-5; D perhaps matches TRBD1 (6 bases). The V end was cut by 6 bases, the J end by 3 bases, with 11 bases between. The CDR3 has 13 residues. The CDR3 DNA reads TGTGCCAGCAGCCTGGACAGCAAAGAGACCCAGTACTTC. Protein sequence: CASSLDSKETQYF.

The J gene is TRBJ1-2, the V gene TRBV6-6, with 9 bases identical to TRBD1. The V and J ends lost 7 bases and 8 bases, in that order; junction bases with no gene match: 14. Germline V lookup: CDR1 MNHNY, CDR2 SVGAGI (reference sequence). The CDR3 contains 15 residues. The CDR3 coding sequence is TGTGCCAGCACGGGGGGGGACAGGGAGGGAAGGGGCTACACCTTC. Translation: CASTGGDREGRGYTF.

CDR3 residues: CASSGQGANEQFF. The CDR3, as DNA: TGTGCCAGCAGCGGACAGGGGGCCAATGAGCAGTTCTTC. V usage is TRBV2 and J usage is TRBJ2-1; TRBD1 matches at 11 bases. The germline V gene encodes CDR1 SNHLY and CDR2 FYNNEI. The CDR3 runs 13 residues. After removal of 6 bases from V and 6 bases from J, the junction contained 1 base not matched to a gene.

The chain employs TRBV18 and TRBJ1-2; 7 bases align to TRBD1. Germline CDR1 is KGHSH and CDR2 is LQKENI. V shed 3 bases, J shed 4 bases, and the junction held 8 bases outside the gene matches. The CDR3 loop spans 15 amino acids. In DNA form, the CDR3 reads TGTGCCAGCTCACCTGATGGACAGGTGCCCTATGGCTACACCTTC. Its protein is CASSPDGQVPYGYTF.

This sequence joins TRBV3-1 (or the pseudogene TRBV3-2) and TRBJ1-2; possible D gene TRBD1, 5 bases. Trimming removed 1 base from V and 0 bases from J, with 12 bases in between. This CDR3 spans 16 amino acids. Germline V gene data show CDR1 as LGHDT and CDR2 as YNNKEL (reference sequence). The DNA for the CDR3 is TGTGCCAGCAGCCAAGCTGGGGGAAGAGCTAACTATGGCTACACCTTC. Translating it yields CASSQAGGRANYGYTF.